The entry below describes one T cell receptor (beta chain). The antigen is not known. Trimming took 0 bases from V and 7 from J, leaving 15 bases between them. There are 15 residues in the CDR3. CDR1 is MGHRA and CDR2 is YSYEKL in the germline V gene. The data originate from a study of T-cell memory formation after mild COVID-19. Study in general: Most TCR clusters belonged to a single donor.

Findings of the study overall: Clones that contracted from day 15 to 85 were balanced CD4/CD8, while later expanders leaned CD4+.

cDNA libraries for TCR alpha and TCR beta, carrying sample barcodes and UMIs, came from 5'RACE with constant-segment primers. Via MiXCR, TCRdb re-called the 5' RACE reads, giving one row per CDR3 protein. The table records roughly 110,000 distinct CDR3 sequences, over 20% of them present only once. The receptor was isolated from a man between 18 and 35 years old who had mild COVID-19 (a few samples of this study predate the infection). Cell type and time point are not known. The sequenced material came from PBMCs or a T cell subset sorted from them (not recorded which). The V gene is TRBV4-1, the J gene TRBJ1-1; D is ambiguous. The CDR3 nucleotides are TGCGCCAGCAGCCAAGAGGCCCCACTGGAAGGTGAAGCTTTCTTT. It specifies CASSQEAPLEGEAFF.